The T cell receptor beta chain described here comes from a study of blood T cell repertoires in COVID-19. For the study at large: Donors in the United States, Italy and Spain gave samples during acute or convalescent COVID-19.

Cohort placement rested on clinical history that participants reported themselves. Between the trimmed V and J ends, which lost 6 bases and 1 base, there was a span of 3 bases. CDR3 length: 11 residues. This clone was counted only a few times. Measured with immunoSEQ multiplex PCR; TCRdb has only the in-frame clones, and not every one. Among about 170,000 clones, around four fifths were seen once, and the ten largest hold approximately 4.4%. The sequencing sample was made of PBMCs or T cells enriched from blood (not recorded which). This clonotype was sampled from a woman aged 45-60 years who had recovered from COVID-19. The chain combines TRBV12-3 or TRBV12-4 with TRBJ1-1; D gene uncertain. This CDR3 reads CASRRNTEAFF. CDR3 nucleotide sequence: TGTGCCAGCAGGCGGAACACTGAAGCTTTCTTT.